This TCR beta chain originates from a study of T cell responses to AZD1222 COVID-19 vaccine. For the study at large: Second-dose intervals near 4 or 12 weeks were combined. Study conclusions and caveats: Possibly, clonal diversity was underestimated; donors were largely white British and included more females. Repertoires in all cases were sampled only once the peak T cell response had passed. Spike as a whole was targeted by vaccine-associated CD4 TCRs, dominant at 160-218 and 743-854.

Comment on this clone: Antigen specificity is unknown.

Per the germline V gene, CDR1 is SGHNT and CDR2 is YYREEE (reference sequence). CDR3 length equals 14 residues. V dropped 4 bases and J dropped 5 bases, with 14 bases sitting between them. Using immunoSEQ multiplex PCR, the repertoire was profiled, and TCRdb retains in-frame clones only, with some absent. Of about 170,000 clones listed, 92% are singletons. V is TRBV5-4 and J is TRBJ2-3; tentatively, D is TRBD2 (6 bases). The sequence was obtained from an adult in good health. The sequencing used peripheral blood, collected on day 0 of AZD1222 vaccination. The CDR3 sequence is CASSKKPGLDTQYF. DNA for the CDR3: TGTGCCAGCAGCAAGAAACCGGGACTAGATACGCAGTATTTT.